The clone carrying this TCR beta chain has just a few counts. Its target is not known. CDR1 and CDR2 (germline): SNHLY, FYNNEI. The CDR3 has 14 residues. V was cut by 8 bases and J by 6 bases, with 17 bases left in between. These data originate in a study of blood T cells in healthy people across ages. General study findings and limits: With naive T cell percentage, TCR beta diversity showed a strong correlation.

The use of a sample-barcoded 5' primer and a J-beta primer mix characterized a second PCR of about 6 to 11 cycles. TCRdb reprocessed the 5' RACE reads via MiXCR and lists one record per CDR3 protein. Altogether 1.5 million to 2 million distinct CDR3 sequences are present, approximately 50% being singletons, with the ten largest covering 2% to 2.5%. The sample consisted of blood. The chain has TRBV2 and TRBJ2-1; D possibly uses TRBD1 or TRBD2 (5 bases each). The sequence came from a woman between 35 and 50 years old in good health. This CDR3 is CASVPSGAPNEQFF. CDR3 nucleotide sequence: TGTGCCAGCGTACCTTCCGGGGCCCCCAATGAGCAGTTCTTC.